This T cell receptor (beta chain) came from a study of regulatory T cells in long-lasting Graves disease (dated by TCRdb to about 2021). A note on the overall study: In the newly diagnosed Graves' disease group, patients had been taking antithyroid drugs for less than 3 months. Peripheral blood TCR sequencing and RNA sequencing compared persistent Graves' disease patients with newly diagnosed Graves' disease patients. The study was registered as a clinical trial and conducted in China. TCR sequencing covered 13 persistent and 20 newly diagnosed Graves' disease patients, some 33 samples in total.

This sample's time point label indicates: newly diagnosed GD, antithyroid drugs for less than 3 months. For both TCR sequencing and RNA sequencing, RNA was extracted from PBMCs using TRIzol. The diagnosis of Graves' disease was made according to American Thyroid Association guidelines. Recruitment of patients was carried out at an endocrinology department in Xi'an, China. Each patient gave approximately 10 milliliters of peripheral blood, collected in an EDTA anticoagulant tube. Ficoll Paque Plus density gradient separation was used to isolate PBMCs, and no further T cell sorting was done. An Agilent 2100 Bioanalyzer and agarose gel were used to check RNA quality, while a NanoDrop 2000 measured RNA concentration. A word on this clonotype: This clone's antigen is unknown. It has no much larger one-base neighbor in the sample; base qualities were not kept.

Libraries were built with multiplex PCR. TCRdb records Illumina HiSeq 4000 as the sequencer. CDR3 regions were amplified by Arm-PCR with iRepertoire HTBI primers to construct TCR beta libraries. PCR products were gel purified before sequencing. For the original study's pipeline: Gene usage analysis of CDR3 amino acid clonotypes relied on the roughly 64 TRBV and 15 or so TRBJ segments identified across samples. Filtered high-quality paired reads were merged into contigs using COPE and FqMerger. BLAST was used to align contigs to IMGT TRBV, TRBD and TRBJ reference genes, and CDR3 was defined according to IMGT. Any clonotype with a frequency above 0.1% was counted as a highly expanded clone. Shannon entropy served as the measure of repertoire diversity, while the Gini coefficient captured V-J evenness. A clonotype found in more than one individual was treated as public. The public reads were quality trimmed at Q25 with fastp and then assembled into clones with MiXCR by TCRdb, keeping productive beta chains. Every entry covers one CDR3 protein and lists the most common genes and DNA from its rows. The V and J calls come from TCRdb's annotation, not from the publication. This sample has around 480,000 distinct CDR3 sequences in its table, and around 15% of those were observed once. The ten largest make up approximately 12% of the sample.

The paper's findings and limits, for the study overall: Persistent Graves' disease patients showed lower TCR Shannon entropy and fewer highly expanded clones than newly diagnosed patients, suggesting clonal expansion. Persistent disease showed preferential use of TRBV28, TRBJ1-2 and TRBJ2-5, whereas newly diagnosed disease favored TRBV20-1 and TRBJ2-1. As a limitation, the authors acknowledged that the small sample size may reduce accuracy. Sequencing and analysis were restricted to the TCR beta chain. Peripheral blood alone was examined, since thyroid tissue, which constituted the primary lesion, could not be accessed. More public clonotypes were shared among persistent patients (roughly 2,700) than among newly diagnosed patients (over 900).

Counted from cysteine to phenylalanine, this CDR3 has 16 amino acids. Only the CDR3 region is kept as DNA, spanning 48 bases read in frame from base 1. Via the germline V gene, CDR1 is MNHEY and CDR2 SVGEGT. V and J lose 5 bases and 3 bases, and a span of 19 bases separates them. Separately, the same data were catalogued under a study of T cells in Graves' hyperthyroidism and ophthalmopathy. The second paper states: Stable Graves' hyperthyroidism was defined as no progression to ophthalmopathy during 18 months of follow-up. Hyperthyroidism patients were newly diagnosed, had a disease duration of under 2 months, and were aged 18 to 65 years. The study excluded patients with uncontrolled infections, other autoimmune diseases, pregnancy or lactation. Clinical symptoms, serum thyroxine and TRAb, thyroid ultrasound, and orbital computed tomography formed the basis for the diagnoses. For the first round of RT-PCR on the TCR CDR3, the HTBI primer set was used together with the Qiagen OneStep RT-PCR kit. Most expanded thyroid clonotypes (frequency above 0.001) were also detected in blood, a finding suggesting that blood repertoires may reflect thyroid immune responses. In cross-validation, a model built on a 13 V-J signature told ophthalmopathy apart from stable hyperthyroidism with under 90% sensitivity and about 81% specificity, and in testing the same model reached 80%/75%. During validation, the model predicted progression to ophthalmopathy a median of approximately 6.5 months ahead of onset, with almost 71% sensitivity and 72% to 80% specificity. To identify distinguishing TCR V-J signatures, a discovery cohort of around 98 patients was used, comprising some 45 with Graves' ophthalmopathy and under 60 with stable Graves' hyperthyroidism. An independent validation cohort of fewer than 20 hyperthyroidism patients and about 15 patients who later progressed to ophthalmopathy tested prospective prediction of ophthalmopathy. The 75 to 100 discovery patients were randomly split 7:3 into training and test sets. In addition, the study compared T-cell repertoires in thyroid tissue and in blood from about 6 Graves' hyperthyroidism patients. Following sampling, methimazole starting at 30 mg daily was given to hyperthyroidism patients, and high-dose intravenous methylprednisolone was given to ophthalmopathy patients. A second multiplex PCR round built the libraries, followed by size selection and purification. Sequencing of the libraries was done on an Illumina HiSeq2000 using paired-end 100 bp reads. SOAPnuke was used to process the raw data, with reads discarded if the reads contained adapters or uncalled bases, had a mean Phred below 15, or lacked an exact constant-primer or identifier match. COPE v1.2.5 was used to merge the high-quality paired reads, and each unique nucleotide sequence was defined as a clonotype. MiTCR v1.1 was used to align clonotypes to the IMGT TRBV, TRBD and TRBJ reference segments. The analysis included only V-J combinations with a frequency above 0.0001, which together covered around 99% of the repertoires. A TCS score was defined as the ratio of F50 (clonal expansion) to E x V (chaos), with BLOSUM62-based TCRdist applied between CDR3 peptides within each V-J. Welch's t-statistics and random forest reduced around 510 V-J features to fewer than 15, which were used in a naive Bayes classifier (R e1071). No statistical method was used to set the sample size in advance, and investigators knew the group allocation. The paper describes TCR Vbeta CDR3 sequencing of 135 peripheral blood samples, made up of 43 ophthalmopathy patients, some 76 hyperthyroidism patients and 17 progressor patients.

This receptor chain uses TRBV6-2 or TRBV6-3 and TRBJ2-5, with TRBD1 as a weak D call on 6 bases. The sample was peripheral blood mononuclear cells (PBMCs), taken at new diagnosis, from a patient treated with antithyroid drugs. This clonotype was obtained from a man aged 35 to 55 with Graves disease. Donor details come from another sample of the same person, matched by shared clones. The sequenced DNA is TGTGCCAGCAGTGATCTGACAGGAATCTTTGAAGAGACCCAGTACTTC. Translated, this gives CASSDLTGIFEETQYF.